Each of the 7 T cell receptor beta chains below was sequenced from the same sample in a study of blood T cell repertoires in COVID-19. Here immunoSEQ multiplex PCR was the method, and the copy in TCRdb shows in-frame clones only, minus some. The sample carries 250,000 to 350,000 clones, roughly 90% recorded once. Sequencing was performed on PBMCs or T cells enriched from blood (not recorded which). The receptor source for this set is a man aged 60 to 69 who had recovered from COVID-19.

V is TRBV11-3 and J is TRBJ2-1, with D hard to call. In germline, CDR1 is SGHNT, CDR2 YENEEA. V was clipped by 4 bases and J by 0 bases, with 13 bases between them. CDR3 length: 16 residues. CDR3 amino acids: CASSSAYMSSYNEQFF. The CDR3 DNA follows: TGTGCCAGCAGCTCCGCCTATATGAGCTCCTACAATGAGCAGTTCTTC. Full variable domain (missing parts from reference TRBV11-3 and TRBJ2-1): EAGVVQSPRYKIIEKKQPVAFWCNPISGHNTLYWYLQNLGQGPELLIRYENEEAVDDSQLPKDRFSAERLKGVDSTLKIQPAELGDSAVYLCASSSAYMSSYNEQFFGPGTRLTVL.

As for this clone: Additional DNA sequences in this sample encode the identical CDR3. The V gene is TRBV5-1, the J gene TRBJ2-1; D is unresolved. Germline V gene data show CDR1 as SGHRS and CDR2 as YFSETQ. With 0 bases removed from V and 0 bases from J, the gap between germline ends came to 7 bases. The CDR3 is 15 residues long. This CDR3 is CASSLDASSYNEQFF. The CDR3 DNA follows: TGCGCCAGCAGCTTGGACGCGAGCTCCTACAATGAGCAGTTCTTC.

A remark on this clone: Other nucleotide sequences in the sample specify the same CDR3. This chain connects TRBV5-1 to TRBJ2-1; the D gene is possibly TRBD1 (5 bases). Trimming took 2 bases from V and 0 from J, leaving 6 bases between them. The CDR3 sequence is 14 residues long. In germline, CDR1 is SGHRS, CDR2 YFSETQ. CDR3 region: CASSLGDSYNEQFF. The CDR3 DNA follows: TGCGCCAGCAGCTTAGGGGACTCCTACAATGAGCAGTTCTTC.

CDR3 sequence reads: CASSLTELAGIGYNEQFF. The DNA of the CDR3 is TGTGCCAGCAGCTTAACTGAACTAGCGGGAATCGGATACAATGAGCAGTTCTTC. The chain recombines TRBV7-3 with TRBJ2-1; 10 positions agree with TRBD2. After removal of 0 bases from V and 4 bases from J, the junction contained 9 bases not matched to a gene. Germline V CDR1 and CDR2: SGHTA, FQGTGA. The CDR3 runs 18 residues.

The rearrangement joins TRBV7-9 to TRBJ2-1; 9 positions match TRBD1. Germline loops: CDR1 SEHNR, CDR2 FQNEAQ (reference sequence). This CDR3 has 15 residues. V gave up 6 bases and J gave up 5 bases; unmatched junction bases: 8. The CDR3 sequence: CASSSGTGIHNEQFF. The CDR3 coding sequence is TGTGCCAGCAGTTCCGGGACAGGGATCCACAATGAGCAGTTCTTC. The entire variable domain, with the rest obtained from reference TRBV7-9 and TRBJ2-1, is as follows: DTGVSQNPRHKITKRGQNVTFRCDPISEHNRLYWYRQTLGQGPEFLTYFQNEAQLEKSRLLSDRFSAERPKGSFSTLEIQRTEQGDSAMYLCASSSGTGIHNEQFFGPGTRLTVL.

The chain links TRBV5-1 to TRBJ2-3; 8 bases are a match to TRBD1. CDR1 is SGHRS, CDR2 YFSETQ, per germline. V lost 4 bases to trimming and J lost 5 bases; unmatched junction nucleotides: 9. The CDR3 is made up of 15 amino acids. This CDR3 reads CASSRDRREVDTQYF. CDR3 nucleotide sequence: TGCGCCAGCAGCCGGGACAGGAGGGAGGTAGATACGCAGTATTTT.

V gene TRBV7-9 combines with J gene TRBJ2-6; D call uncertain. The CDR3 totals 17 residues. In germline, CDR1 is SEHNR, CDR2 FQNEAQ (reference sequence). V was pared by 4 bases and J by 0 bases, with 13 bases between. The DNA of the CDR3 is TGTGCCAGCAGCTATATACGGGTTAACTCTGGGGCCAACGTCCTGACTTTC. Translating it yields CASSYIRVNSGANVLTF.